Listed here are 12 T cell receptor beta chains from one sample, sequenced in a study of shared clonotypes between healthy human individuals. Assay used: immunoSEQ multiplex PCR; TCRdb lists only in-frame clones, some missing. The table lists about 520,000 clones, 70% to 85% of them singletons, with around 13% in the top ten. The specimen sequenced was PBMCs. Receptors originate from a woman aged 40 to 49 in good health. Some clones in this sample may be carry-over from other donors' samples.

This rearrangement joins TRBV7-2 to TRBJ2-5; TRBD2 might be the D (6 bases). The DNA end is more similar to TRBJ2-7, so the J call may be wrong. This CDR3 region has 14 residues. The germline V gene has CDR1 SGHTA and CDR2 FQGNSA. The CDR3 protein is CASSSGLLPYEQYF. The CDR3 DNA sequence: TGTGCCAGCAGCTCGGGACTCCTACCCTACGAGCAGTACTTC.

The chain has TRBV25-1 and TRBJ2-4; D possibly corresponds to TRBD1 (6 bases). V was clipped by 0 bases and J by 5 bases, with 20 bases between them. Germline CDR1 reads MGHDK; CDR2 reads SYGVNS. CDR3 length equals 18 residues. The CDR3 region has the DNA TGTGCCAGCAGTGAATATTCAAAAAAAACAGGGCCTGAAAACATTCAGTACTTC. Protein: CASSEYSKKTGPENIQYF.

V is TRBV7-9 and J is TRBJ1-1, with a weak D call TRBD1 (5 bases). The CDR3 is 14 residues long. CDR1 and CDR2 (germline): SEHNR, FQNEAQ (reference sequence). V lost 5 bases and J 8 bases, leaving 18 bases between the germline ends. For the CDR3, the DNA is TGTGCCAGCAGCCTCTCAGGGAATAGGATAGAAGCTTTCTTT. It codes for CASSLSGNRIEAFF.

The chain links TRBV28 to TRBJ1-4; D remains unclear. The CDR3 is 12 amino acids. From germline, CDR1 is MDHEN and CDR2 SYDVKM. The ends were cut back, 6 bases at V and 4 bases at J, with 6 bases in the middle. The CDR3 bases are TGTGCCAGCAGGGCGGGTAATGAAAAACTGTTTTTT. The encoded protein is CASRAGNEKLFF.

The chain recombines TRBV6-5 with TRBJ2-7; TRBD1 matches 8 bases. Germline CDR1 reads MNHEY; CDR2 reads SVGAGI. The CDR3 extends over 14 amino acids. J was trimmed by 0 bases and V by 6 bases; bases with no gene match: 4. CDR3 nucleotide sequence: TGTGCCAGCAGAAAAACAGGGGGCTCCTACGAGCAGTACTTC. Its protein is CASRKTGGSYEQYF.

The chain carries TRBV9 and TRBJ2-7; possible D gene TRBD1, 6 bases. CDR1 SGDLS and CDR2 YYNGEE come from the germline V gene. This CDR3 region has 16 residues. V dropped 3 bases and J dropped 2 bases, with 18 bases sitting between them. The CDR3 DNA reads as TGTGCCAGCAGCGGACCTCCGGGACACGGAACCTACGAGCAGTACTTC. It is translated as CASSGPPGHGTYEQYF. Supplemented by reference TRBV9 and TRBJ2-7, the full variable domain reads DSGVTQTPKHLITATGQRVTLRCSPRSGDLSVYWYQQSLDQGLQFLIQYYNGEERAKGNILERFSAQQFPDLHSELNLSSLELGDSALYFCASSGPPGHGTYEQYFGPGTRLTVT.

The rearrangement uses TRBV5-4 and TRBJ2-2, with D possibly being TRBD1 (6 bases). The germline V gene has CDR1 SGHNT and CDR2 YYREEE (reference sequence). Trimming stripped 3 bases from V and 6 bases from J, with 18 bases between. The CDR3 runs to 16 residues. The CDR3 DNA sequence: TGTGCCAGCAGCTCGGGGCTCATACAGGGACCCGGGGAGCTGTTTTTT. This gives the protein CASSSGLIQGPGELFF.

V usage is TRBV4-3 and J usage is TRBJ2-1; possibly TRBD2 for D (6 bases). Between the trimmed V and J ends, which lost 4 bases and 4 bases, there was a span of 11 bases. CDR3 size: 14 residues. Per germline, CDR1 LGHNA and CDR2 YSLEER. The CDR3, as DNA: TGCGCCAGCAGCCGCATTAGCGGTTACAATGAGCAGTTCTTC. It yields the protein CASSRISGYNEQFF.

The chain joins TRBV30 to TRBJ1-4; 8 bases are a match to TRBD1. The V segment lost 1 base and the J segment 11 bases; nucleotides outside the gene matches: 6. CDR3 length: 13 amino acids. In germline, CDR1 is GTSNPN, CDR2 SVGIG (reference sequence). CDR3 sequence (DNA): TGTGCCTGGAGTGACCCCCGGACAGGGAAACTGTTTTTT. It encodes CAWSDPRTGKLFF.

The chain is built from TRBV5-1 and TRBJ2-7; TRBD1 agrees at 10 bases. The CDR3 is 18 amino acids. The V gene's germline CDR1 is SGHRS and CDR2 YFSETQ. The junction had 18 bases not matched to a gene; V was cut back by 4 bases and J by 5 bases. The CDR3 region has the DNA TGCGCCAGCAGCCCGGTCCCGGGACAGGGGCCGGGGTTTAACGAGCAGTACTTC. Protein: CASSPVPGQGPGFNEQYF. The complete variable domain, with remaining parts taken from reference TRBV5-1 and TRBJ2-7, reads KAGVTQTPRYLIKTRGQQVTLSCSPISGHRSVSWYQQTPGQGLQFLFEYFSETQRNKGNFPGRFSGRQFSNSRSEMNVSTLELGDSALYLCASSPVPGQGPGFNEQYFGPGTRLTVT.

V is TRBV28 and J is TRBJ2-5; no definite D call. The CDR3 is made up of 11 amino acids. V dropped 6 bases and J dropped 5 bases, with 7 bases sitting between them. Germline-derived CDR1 and CDR2 are MDHEN and SYDVKM. The CDR3 DNA reads TGTGCCAGCAGAGATGGGGAGACCCAGTACTTC. Its translation is CASRDGETQYF.

V is TRBV19 and J is TRBJ2-1, with 10 bases matching TRBD1. Trimming took 3 bases from V and 7 from J; bases not matched to a gene: 6. Per the germline V gene, CDR1 is LNHDA and CDR2 is SQIVND (reference sequence). The CDR3 consists of 15 residues. CDR3 amino acids: CASSIGTGAKNEQFF. In DNA, the CDR3 is TGTGCCAGTAGTATCGGGACAGGGGCAAAGAATGAGCAGTTCTTC.